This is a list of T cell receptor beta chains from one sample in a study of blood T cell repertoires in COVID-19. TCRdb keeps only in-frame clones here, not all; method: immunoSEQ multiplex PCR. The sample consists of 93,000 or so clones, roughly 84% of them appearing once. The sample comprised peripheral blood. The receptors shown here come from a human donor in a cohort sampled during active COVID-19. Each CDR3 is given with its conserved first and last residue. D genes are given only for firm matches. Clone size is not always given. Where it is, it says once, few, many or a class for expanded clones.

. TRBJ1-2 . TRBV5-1 TGCGCCAGCAGCTCTGGGGACATGGGATCGGGCTACACCTTC CASSSGDMGSGYTF
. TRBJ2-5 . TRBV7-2 TGTGCCATCGGTAGAGGGGGCCAAGAGACCCAGTACTTC CAIGRGGQETQYF
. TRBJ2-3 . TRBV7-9 TGTGCCAGCAGCTCAACACGAAGCCTACCACGGGGAGATACGCAGTATTTT CASSSTRSLPRGDTQYF
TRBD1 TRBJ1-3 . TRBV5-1 TGCGCCAGCAGCTTGGGGACAGGGGCTAGAAACACCATATATTTT CASSLGTGARNTIYF
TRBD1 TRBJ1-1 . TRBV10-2 TGCGCCAGCAGGGGGATTAACCGACAGGGTATGAACACTGAAGCTTTCTTT CASRGINRQGMNTEAFF
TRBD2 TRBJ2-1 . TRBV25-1 TGTGCCAGCAGTGAACGGGGGGGTAAACACTACAATGAGCAGTTCTTC CASSERGGKHYNEQFF
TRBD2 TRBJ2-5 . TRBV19 TGTGCCAGTAGTATAGATCACTCGACGGGAGGTACTAGAGGGGAGACCCAGTACTTC CASSIDHSTGGTRGETQYF
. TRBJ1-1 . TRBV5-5 TGTGCCAGCAGCCGACTGGGGAACACTGAAGCTTTCTTT CASSRLGNTEAFF
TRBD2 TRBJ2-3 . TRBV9 TGTGCCAGCAGCCCTAGAGTAGCGGGACCCGCTAGCACAGATACGCAGTATTTT CASSPRVAGPASTDTQYF
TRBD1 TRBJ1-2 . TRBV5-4 TGTGCCAGCAGCCTCGGACAGGGTCTCAGGGGCTACACCTTC CASSLGQGLRGYTF
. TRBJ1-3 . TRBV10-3 TGTGCCATCAGATCGCGGACAGTGTCTGGAAACACCATATATTTT CAIRSRTVSGNTIYF
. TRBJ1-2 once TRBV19 TGTGCCAGTAGCTACGGGGGGTTGGCCTATGGCTACACCTTC CASSYGGLAYGYTF
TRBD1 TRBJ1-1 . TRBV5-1 TGCGCCAGCAGCTTGGAGGGGGTGGACAGGGCAAACACTGAAGCTTTCTTT CASSLEGVDRANTEAFF
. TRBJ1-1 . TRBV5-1 TGCGCCAGCAGCTGGCCGGGGATGAACACTGAAGCTTTCTTT CASSWPGMNTEAFF
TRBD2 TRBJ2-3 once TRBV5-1 TGCGCCAGCAGCCCGAGCGGGGCTAGCACAGATACGCAGTATTTT CASSPSGASTDTQYF
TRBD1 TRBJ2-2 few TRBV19 TGTGCCAGTAGTAACTACAGGGGGCAAGCGAACACCGGGGAGCTGTTTTTT CASSNYRGQANTGELFF
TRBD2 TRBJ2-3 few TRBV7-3 TGTGCCAGCAGCGCTAGCGGGGGGGGTTGGACAGATACGCAGTATTTT CASSASGGGWTDTQYF
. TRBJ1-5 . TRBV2 TGTGCCAGCGGTGGCAGCGGAAATCAGCCCCAGCATTTT CASGGSGNQPQHF
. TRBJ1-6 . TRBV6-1 TGTGCCAGCAGTGAAGCGGGGGGAATTCAACCCCTCCACTTT CASSEAGGIQPLHF
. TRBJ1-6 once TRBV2 TGTGCCAGCAGTGCGGGTCTCTCCGGGAATTCACCCCTCCACTTT CASSAGLSGNSPLHF
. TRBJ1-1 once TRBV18 TGTGCCAGCTCTCCGGGAACAGGGCTGACTGAAGCTTTCTTT CASSPGTGLTEAFF
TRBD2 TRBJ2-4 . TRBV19 TGTGCCAGTAGTACCAGTCAGGGTAGCGGGGCCCAGAACTTC CASSTSQGSGAQNF
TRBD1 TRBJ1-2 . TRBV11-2 TGTGCCAGCAGCTTAGTTTTAAGGACAGGGGGCCAAAGCAGCGGCTACACCTTC CASSLVLRTGGQSSGYTF
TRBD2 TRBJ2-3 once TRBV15 TGTGCCACCAGCAGATCGGGAATCCCGGGGGGGTCCCATACGCAGTATTTT CATSRSGIPGGSHTQYF
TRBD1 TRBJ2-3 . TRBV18 TGTGCCAGCTCACCTCGGACAGGGGATACGCAGTATTTT CASSPRTGDTQYF
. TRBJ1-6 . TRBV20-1 TGCAGTCCTTCGGCACCCCTCCACTTT CSPSAPLHF
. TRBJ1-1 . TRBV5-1 TGCGCCAGCAGCTTAGATAGACAGTTGGCTGAAGCTTTCTTT CASSLDRQLAEAFF
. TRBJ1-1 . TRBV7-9 TGTGCCAGCAGCTTCGGATGGCTGAGGGACACTGAAGCTTTCTTT CASSFGWLRDTEAFF
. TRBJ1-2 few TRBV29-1 TGCAGCGTTGAAGTCGGCGCGGCCAAGAGCGGCTACACCTTC CSVEVGAAKSGYTF
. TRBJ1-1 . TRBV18 TGTGCCAGCTCACCGACGACAGGTCTAAGTCGGGTGACCACTGAAGCTTTCTTT CASSPTTGLSRVTTEAFF
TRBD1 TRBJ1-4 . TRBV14 TGTGCCAGCAGCCCGCGACAGGGGTGGACTAATGAAAAACTGTTTTTT CASSPRQGWTNEKLFF
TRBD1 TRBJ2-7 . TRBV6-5 TGTGCCAGCAGCCTACAGGGGTACGAGCAGTACTTC CASSLQGYEQYF
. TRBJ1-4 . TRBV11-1 TGTGCCAGCAGCATCCTCGGTGGTCCTAATGAAAAACTGTTTTTT CASSILGGPNEKLFF
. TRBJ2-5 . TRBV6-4 TGTGCCAGCCCCCGACCGGGGAAGTGGGGAGAGACCCAGTACTTC CASPRPGKWGETQYF
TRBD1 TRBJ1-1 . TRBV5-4 TGTGCCAGCAGCTTGGATCAGGGGGCAGGTACTGAAGCTTTCTTT CASSLDQGAGTEAFF
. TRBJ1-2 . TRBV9 TGTGCCAGCACCAAAATGGAGGGGAGCTATGGCTACACCTTC CASTKMEGSYGYTF
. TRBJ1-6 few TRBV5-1 TGCGCCAGCAGCCCGGGTCAGGGGAATTCACCCCTCCACTTT CASSPGQGNSPLHF
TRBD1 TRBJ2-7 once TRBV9 TGTGCCAGCAGCCTCGGGACAGGACGGACCTACGAGCAGTACTTC CASSLGTGRTYEQYF
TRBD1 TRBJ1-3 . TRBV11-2 TGTGCCAGCAGCACCGGGACAGGGCAAGGAAACACCATATATTTT CASSTGTGQGNTIYF
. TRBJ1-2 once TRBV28 TGTGCCAGCAGGCTACAGAAAAACTATGGCTACACCTTC CASRLQKNYGYTF
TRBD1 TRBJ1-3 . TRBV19 TGTGCCAGTAGTCCGGGACAGGGAATCTCTGGAAACACCATATATTTT CASSPGQGISGNTIYF
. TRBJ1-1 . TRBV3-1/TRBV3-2 TGTGCCAGCAGCCAAGAACTTGAAGCTTTCTTT CASSQELEAFF
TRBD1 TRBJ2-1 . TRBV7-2 TGTGCCAGCAGCTTATCAGACAGGGGGCGGTACAATGAGCAGTTCTTC CASSLSDRGRYNEQFF
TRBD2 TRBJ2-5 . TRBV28 TGTGCCACCCGGTTGGATAGCGGGGGGGCCGGGCAGACCCAGTACTTC CATRLDSGGAGQTQYF
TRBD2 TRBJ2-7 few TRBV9 TGTGCCAGCAGCGGTGGCGGGGGGTCCTACGAGCAGTACTTC CASSGGGGSYEQYF
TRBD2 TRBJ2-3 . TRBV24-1 TGTGCCACCTCCGGGACTAGCGGGGGGATGAGCACAGATACGCAGTATTTT CATSGTSGGMSTDTQYF
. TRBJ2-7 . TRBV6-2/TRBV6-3 TGTGCCAGCAGTTACGCAGGGGCTGCCCTCTACGAGCAGTACTTC CASSYAGAALYEQYF
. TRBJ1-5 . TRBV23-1 TGCGCCAGCAGTCGGGGAGGGGGTTCATGCTGCAATCAGCCCCAGCATTTT CASSRGGGSCCNQPQHF
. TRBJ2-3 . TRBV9 TGTGCCAGCAGCGTAGCTACCATGGGGAGTTACACAGATACGCAGTATTTT CASSVATMGSYTDTQYF
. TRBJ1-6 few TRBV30 TGTGCCTGGAGTCCGAATTCACCCCTCCACTTT CAWSPNSPLHF
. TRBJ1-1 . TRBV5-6 TGTGCCAGCAGTCCAGGGAACACTGAAGCTTTCTTT CASSPGNTEAFF
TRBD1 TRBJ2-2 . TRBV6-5 TGTGCCAGCGACAGGGGAAACACCGGGGAGCTGTTTTTT CASDRGNTGELFF
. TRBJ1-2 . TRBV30 TGTGCCTGGAGTGGGGGGGGGCCCTATGGCTACACCTTC CAWSGGGPYGYTF
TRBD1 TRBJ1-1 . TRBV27 TGTGCCAGCAGTCTTCGGACAGGGACACGTAGCACTGAAGCTTTCTTT CASSLRTGTRSTEAFF
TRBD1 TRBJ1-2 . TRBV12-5 TGTGCTAGTGGTTTCAGGACAGGGGGAGTCACTAGCTATGGCTACACCTTC CASGFRTGGVTSYGYTF
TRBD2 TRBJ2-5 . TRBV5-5 TGTGCCAGCAGCTTGGGGGTTAGCGGGCCCCAAGAGACCCAGTACTTC CASSLGVSGPQETQYF
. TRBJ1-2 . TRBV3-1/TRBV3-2 TGTGCCAGCAGCCAAGCGGGGGGATCGAACTATGGCTACACCTTC CASSQAGGSNYGYTF
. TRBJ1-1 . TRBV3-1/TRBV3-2 TGTGCCAGCAGCCAGGTAAACCGAGACACTGAAGCTTTCTTT CASSQVNRDTEAFF
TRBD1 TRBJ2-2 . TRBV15 TGTGCCACCAGCAGAGAAGGCAGGGGGCGGACCGGGGAGCTGTTTTTT CATSREGRGRTGELFF
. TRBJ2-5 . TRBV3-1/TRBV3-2 TGTGCCAGCAGCCAAGTGGGCAGGGTCGAGACCCAGTACTTC CASSQVGRVETQYF